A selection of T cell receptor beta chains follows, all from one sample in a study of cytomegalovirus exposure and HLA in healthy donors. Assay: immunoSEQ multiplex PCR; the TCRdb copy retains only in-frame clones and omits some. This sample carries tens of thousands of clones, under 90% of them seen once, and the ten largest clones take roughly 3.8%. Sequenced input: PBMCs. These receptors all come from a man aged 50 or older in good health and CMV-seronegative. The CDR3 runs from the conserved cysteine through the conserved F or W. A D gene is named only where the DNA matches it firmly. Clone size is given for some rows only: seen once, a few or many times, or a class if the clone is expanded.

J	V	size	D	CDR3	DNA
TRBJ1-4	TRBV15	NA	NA	CATSRPGQTATNEKLFF	TGTGCCACCAGCAGACCTGGACAGACTGCAACTAATGAAAAACTGTTTTTT
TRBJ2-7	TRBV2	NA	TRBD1	CASSESGTGAYEQYF	TGTGCCAGCAGTGAATCCGGGACAGGAGCCTACGAGCAGTACTTC
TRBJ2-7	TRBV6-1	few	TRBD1	CASSYPGQGDEQYF	TGTGCCAGCAGTTATCCGGGACAGGGGGACGAGCAGTACTTC
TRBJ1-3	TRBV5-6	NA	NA	CASSLEPEGNTIYF	TGTGCCAGCAGCTTGGAACCGGAGGGAAACACCATATATTTT
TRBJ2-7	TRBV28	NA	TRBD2	CASSLQLAYEQYF	TGTGCCAGCAGTTTGCAACTAGCGTACGAGCAGTACTTC
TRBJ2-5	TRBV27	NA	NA	CASSPTGYGETQYF	TGTGCCAGCAGTCCCACGGGGTATGGAGAGACCCAGTACTTC
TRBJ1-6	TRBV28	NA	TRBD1	CASQPGRGLSSPLHF	TGTGCCAGCCAACCTGGCAGGGGGCTTAGTTCACCCCTCCACTTT
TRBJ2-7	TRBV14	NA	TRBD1	CASSLGQGLEQYF	TGTGCCAGCAGTCTGGGACAGGGCTTAGAGCAGTACTTC
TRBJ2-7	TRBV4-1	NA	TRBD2	CASSPRVAGGGEQYF	TGCGCCAGCAGCCCCCGGGTAGCGGGAGGCGGCGAGCAGTACTTC
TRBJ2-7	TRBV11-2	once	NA	CASSSGAYEQYF	TGTGCCAGCAGCTCAGGGGCCTACGAGCAGTACTTC
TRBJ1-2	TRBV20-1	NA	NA	CSASEDGYTF	TGCAGTGCTAGCGAGGATGGCTACACCTTC
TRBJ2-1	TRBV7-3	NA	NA	CASSAVGNEQFF	TGTGCCAGCAGCGCCGTCGGTAATGAGCAGTTCTTC
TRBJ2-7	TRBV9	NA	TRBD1	CASSVDTGGYEQYF	TGTGCCAGCAGCGTAGACACAGGGGGCTACGAGCAGTACTTC
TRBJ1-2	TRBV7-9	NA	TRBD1	CASNRGRGREVGGYTF	TGTGCCAGCAACCGGGGAAGGGGGCGTGAGGTAGGAGGCTACACCTTC
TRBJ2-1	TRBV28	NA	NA	CASSHREGFKFF	TGTGCCAGCAGTCACAGGGAGGGGTTTAAGTTCTTC
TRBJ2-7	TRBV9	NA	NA	CASSPGRQRPYEQYF	TGTGCCAGCAGCCCCGGCCGGCAGAGGCCCTACGAGCAGTACTTC
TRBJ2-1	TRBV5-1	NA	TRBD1	CASSRGPLGQGSKVYNEQFF	TGCGCCAGCAGCCGAGGGCCCCTTGGACAGGGAAGCAAGGTTTACAATGAGCAGTTCTTC
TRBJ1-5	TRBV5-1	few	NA	CASSLAGQQPQHF	TGCGCCAGCAGCTTGGCCGGACAGCAGCCCCAGCATTTT
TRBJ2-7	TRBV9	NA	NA	CASSVAASVTYEQYF	TGTGCCAGCAGCGTAGCTGCTAGCGTCACCTACGAGCAGTACTTC
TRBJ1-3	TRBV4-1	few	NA	CASSLTGNGNTIYF	TGCGCCAGCAGCCTTACCGGGAATGGAAACACCATATATTTT
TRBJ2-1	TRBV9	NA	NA	CASLLPQQFF	TGTGCCAGCCTCCTCCCTCAGCAGTTCTTC
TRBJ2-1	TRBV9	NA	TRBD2	CASSLSGSGLYNEQFF	TGTGCCAGCAGCCTAAGCGGTAGCGGGCTTTACAATGAGCAGTTCTTC
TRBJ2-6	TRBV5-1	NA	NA	CASSYYSAGSGANVLTF	TGCGCCAGCAGCTACTATTCAGCGGGCTCTGGGGCCAACGTCCTGACTTTC
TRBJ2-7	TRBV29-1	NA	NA	CSVEGHPHF	TGCAGCGTTGAGGGACACCCACATTTC
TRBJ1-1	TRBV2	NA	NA	CASLFLAGEAFF	TGTGCCAGCCTTTTCCTAGCGGGTGAAGCTTTCTTT
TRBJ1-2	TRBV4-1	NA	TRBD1	CASSLEIVGTGASNYGYTF	TGCGCCAGCAGCCTAGAAATTGTGGGGACAGGGGCATCTAACTATGGCTACACCTTC
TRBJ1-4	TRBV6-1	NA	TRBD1	CASKTGTADEKLFF	TGTGCCAGCAAAACGGGGACAGCCGATGAAAAACTGTTTTTT
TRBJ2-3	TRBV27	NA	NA	CASSVSRDTQYF	TGTGCCAGCAGTGTATCTCGGGATACGCAGTATTTT
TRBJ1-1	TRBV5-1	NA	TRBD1	CASSLTGANTEAFF	TGCGCCAGCAGCTTGACAGGGGCCAACACTGAAGCTTTCTTT
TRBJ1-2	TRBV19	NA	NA	CASTPDSRPGYTF	TGTGCCAGTACCCCAGACTCCCGCCCAGGCTACACCTTC
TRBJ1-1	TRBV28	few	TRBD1	CASSEDRVNTEAFF	TGTGCCAGCAGTGAGGACAGGGTGAACACTGAAGCTTTCTTT